This entry concerns a single T cell receptor beta chain. Original data processing: For nucleated cells, counts were estimated from reference gene primer amplification. Sequenced by immunoSEQ multiplex PCR; TCRdb stores in-frame clones only, minus some. For V, J and clone size, that table is used; D and trimming come from the DNA. The data show approximately 300,000 clones, with about nine tenths seen just once and about 4.2% held by the top ten. This sample was taken from a study of blood T cell repertoires in COVID-19. The CDR3 has 12 amino acids. Trimming took off 8 bases at V and 0 bases at J, with 6 bases between the two ends. The germline CDR1 and CDR2 sequences are MNHEY and SVGAGI. Participant ages covered about 18 to 89 years across some 25 US areas. Two negative PCRs, clearance, or symptom resolution had been documented for recovered Cohort 3 donors.

Material: PBMCs or T cells enriched from blood (not recorded which). This TCR was recovered from a man aged 30 to 39 who had recovered from COVID-19. The chain uses TRBV6-5 and TRBJ2-3, with no clear D. The CDR3 protein is CASVSSTDTQYF. For the CDR3, the DNA is TGTGCCAGCGTTTCAAGCACAGATACGCAGTATTTT.